The T cell receptor (beta chain) under discussion was sequenced for a study of tumor and adjacent non-tumor tissue in lung cancer. The library came from three nested PCR rounds adapted from ARM-PCR protocols. A single record per CDR3 protein comes from TCRdb applying MiXCR to the multiplex PCR reads. The sample has 75,000 to 90,000 distinct CDR3 sequences; under 80% are singletons. Regarding the study as a whole: Normal lung showed higher cumulative top 100 clone frequency than tumor.

On this clonotype: Its target is not known. Since a much larger clone is just one base distant, this may be a read error.

The template was RNA from unsorted bulk tissue. Distant lung tissue was collected more than 3 cm away from the tumor edge. This receptor was obtained from a woman aged 45-65 years with non-small cell lung cancer. The sequenced material came from distant non-tumor lung tissue.

The CDR3 spells CASCLGQLNTEAFF. The CDR3 DNA reads TGTGCCAGCTGTTTAGGTCAGCTGAACACTGAAGCTTTCTTT. The chain links TRBV27 to TRBJ1-1; D gene unclear. Germline assignment: CDR1 MNHEY and CDR2 SMNVEV (reference sequence). CDR3 length: 14 amino acids.